This TCR beta chain derives from a study of shared clonotypes between healthy human individuals (TCRdb year 2020). About the study as a whole: Two women and a few men aged 18 to 49 years were included in the cohort. For each donor, CD4 naive and CD4 memory were each given three plates, CD8 naive was given two plates, and CD8 memory was given one plate. Between about 0.94 and 8.9 billion PBMCs per donor were obtained by leukapheresis. The study deeply sequenced blood TCR repertoires of 5 or 6 healthy adults to estimate repertoire size and the extent of clonotype sharing between individuals. Libraries were prepared and TCR repertoires were sequenced by different laboratories using diverse techniques, in order to increase sequencing depth and limit assay-specific biases. The full study reports these points: Because the study included a small number of donors, the genetic and exposure-history diversity represented was limited. Naive subsets generally had larger estimated clonotype richness than memory subsets. Incomplete sequencing was indicated by rarefaction of sorted-subset datasets, despite the large sequencing depth. Pairwise subsampling indicated that sequencing depth was expected to affect the degree of clonotype sharing among donors. Only blood was sampled, and tissue TCR repertoires likely differ from those in blood. Around 5% of naive CD4, 3.5% of naive CD8, approximately 2% of memory CD4, and about 0.4% of memory CD8 clonotypes were shared across several donors. Compared with non-shared clonotypes, the clonotypes found in all four sorted-subset donors had higher generation probabilities.

CD8 naive samples were CD45RO-negative cells positively selected for CCR7, giving a CD45RA+CCR7+ population that excluded TemRA cells. The donors were healthy, HIV-negative adults with no recently reported acute infections or vaccinations. All donors were Caucasian adults living in Nashville, Tennessee, USA. After blood collection by leukapheresis, PBMCs were isolated using Ficoll-Histopaque density gradient centrifugation and then cryopreserved in the vapor phase of liquid nitrogen. Purity and quantity of every magnetically sorted T cell population were checked by analytical flow cytometry. From each sorted fraction, genomic DNA was isolated and quantified by UV absorbance on a Nanodrop 2000c. Using the deep immunoSEQ assay, TCR CDR3 regions were amplified from genomic DNA by multiplex PCR. Genomic DNA extracted from each cell subset was distributed evenly over all wells of several immunoSEQ 96-well plates, and each plate served as one replicate. For sorted subsets, each replicate PCR was loaded with about 0.2 ug genomic DNA, equivalent to 25,000 to 35,000 T cell genomes. Purified libraries were measured with a Qubit 3.0 fluorometer, size-checked on a Bioanalyzer 2100, and measured again with the KAPA Library Quantification kit. Each immunoSEQ 96-well plate was sequenced on its own single-read 150-cycle Illumina NextSeq 550 flow cell. The paper's processing steps were these. The immunoSEQ output contained only junctional sequences without quality scores, so filtering could not match that applied to full-length reads. To assign V/J genes and CDR3, sequences were annotated using PyIR, a Python wrapper for IgBLAST v1.9, with IMGT germline references. Any read was removed if the V/J assignment was weak (E-value above 1e-6), the CDR3 was missing, or the read contained stop codons, out-of-frame junctions, or ambiguous translated residues. V3J clonotypes were defined as sequences sharing an identical inferred V gene, J gene, and CDR3 amino acid sequence. The percentage overlap between two repertoires was calculated by dividing the number of shared unique clonotypes by the size of the smaller repertoire. Repertoire richness was assessed with RTK rarefaction, the Chao1 estimator, and Recon v2.1 estimates of unobserved clonotypes. Generation probabilities were computed with OLGA for all TCRbeta clonotypes obtained by the gDNA method from several donors. Held by TCRdb, this immuneACCESS table contains in-frame sequences only and omits some clones. Under half of the omission traces to an unresolved V gene where checked; the cause of the rest is unknown. The V and J calls and clone size were taken over from that table, and D and trimming were inferred from the DNA. The sample data list under 600,000 clones, and 95% to 98% of these were observed just once. The ten largest make up around 0.3% of the sample.

Notes on this clone: No cognate antigen has been identified for it. No qualities accompany the bases; no much larger clone lies one base away.

The source material was naive CD8+ T cells sorted from blood. What this sample's cell subset or site label stands for: CD45RA+CCR7+. The TCR sequence derives from a man in his thirties or forties in good health.

The CDR3 in this case is CATSRGGLGGFDEQFF. At the DNA level, the sequence is TGTGCCACCAGCAGAGGTGGACTAGGAGGGTTTGATGAGCAGTTCTTC. The rearranged segments are TRBV15 and TRBJ2-1, and TRBD2 aligns with 7 junction nucleotides. The CDR3 runs 16 amino acids, cysteine and phenylalanine included. The sequence is cut down to CDR3 DNA, 48 bases in frame from base 1. Ends trimmed: V by 1 base, J by 8 bases; bases unmatched to a gene: 11. Per the germline V gene (reference sequence), LNHNV is the CDR1 and YYDKDF is the CDR2.